One and the same sample provided the 18 T cell receptor beta chains below, sequenced in a study of cytomegalovirus exposure and HLA in healthy donors. A multiplex PCR was run with 60 Vbeta primers and 13 Jbeta primers. Using immunoSEQ multiplex PCR, the repertoire was profiled, and TCRdb retains in-frame clones only, with some absent. The table includes roughly 140,000 clones, roughly 77% detected once. Sequencing was performed on PBMCs. The receptors shown here come from a man in his thirties or forties in good health and CMV-seronegative.

This clone was counted only a few times. This chain uses TRBV6-1 with TRBJ2-7; 10 bases are a match to TRBD1. Germline lookup yields CDR1 MNHNS and CDR2 SASEGT. CDR3 length: 14 amino acids. Trimming at V came to 8 bases and at J to 3 bases, leaving 7 bases not matched to a gene. CDR3 sequence reads: CASRLGDRGYEQYF. CDR3 DNA: TGTGCCAGCCGACTTGGGGACAGGGGCTACGAGCAGTACTTC.

This clone was counted once. This sequence joins TRBV5-1 and TRBJ1-1; D uncertain. CDR3 length: 15 amino acids. The ends were cut back, 4 bases at V and 4 bases at J, with 17 bases in the middle. Germline V gene sequence: CDR1 SGHRS, CDR2 YFSETQ. Written as DNA, the CDR3 is TGCGCCAGCAGCCAAAACGCCGGAGGGAGCACTGAAGCTTTCTTT. This gives the protein CASSQNAGGSTEAFF.

The chain joins TRBV5-1 to TRBJ1-1; 7 bases are a match to TRBD1. V was pared by 4 bases and J by 10 bases, with 16 bases of the junction left unmatched. Germline V lookup: CDR1 SGHRS, CDR2 YFSETQ. This CDR3 region has 15 residues. The CDR3 region is CASSPGGTAPSRAFF. The CDR3 DNA sequence: TGCGCCAGCAGCCCGGGGGGGACAGCCCCTAGTAGAGCTTTCTTT.

The chain couples TRBV30 to TRBJ1-5; TRBD1 agrees at 8 bases. Germline CDR1 reads GTSNPN; CDR2 reads SVGIG (reference sequence). The CDR3 runs to 13 residues. With V trimmed by 4 bases and J by 3 bases, 2 bases remained unmatched. The DNA for the CDR3 is TGTGCCTGGACAGGGGGCATCAATCAGCCCCAGCATTTT. This sequence encodes CAWTGGINQPQHF.

This rearrangement joins TRBV2 to TRBJ1-1; TRBD1 matches 8 bases. The length of the CDR3 is 15 residues. Germline V lookup: CDR1 SNHLY, CDR2 FYNNEI. The ends lost 5 bases at V and 2 bases at J; junction bases unmatched: 7. The CDR3 sequence: CASSRSGQGNTEAFF. CDR3 nucleotides: TGTGCCAGCAGTCGATCCGGACAGGGTAACACTGAAGCTTTCTTT.

The J gene is TRBJ2-3, the V gene TRBV5-1, with TRBD2 matching over 10 bases. This CDR3 is 16 amino acids long. V was pared by 0 bases and J by 5 bases, with 6 bases of the junction left unmatched. Germline V gene sequence: CDR1 SGHRS, CDR2 YFSETQ. The CDR3 DNA is TGCGCCAGCAGCTTGGCTAGCGGGAGTCTTGGAGATACGCAGTATTTT. This codes for CASSLASGSLGDTQYF. Drawing the rest from reference TRBV5-1 and TRBJ2-3, the complete variable domain is KAGVTQTPRYLIKTRGQQVTLSCSPISGHRSVSWYQQTPGQGLQFLFEYFSETQRNKGNFPGRFSGRQFSNSRSEMNVSTLELGDSALYLCASSLASGSLGDTQYFGPGTRLTVL.

This chain connects TRBV6-5 to TRBJ2-5, with 7 bases fitting TRBD1. Trimming at V came to 9 bases and at J to 6 bases, leaving 16 bases not matched to a gene. Germline-derived CDR1 and CDR2 are MNHEY and SVGAGI. This CDR3 is 15 amino acids long. The DNA for the CDR3 is TGTGCCAGTAACGAGAATGACAGGGACGGAAAGACCCAGTACTTC. Translating it yields CASNENDRDGKTQYF.

This rearrangement joins TRBV28 to TRBJ1-2; D is possibly TRBD1 (5 bases). The V and J ends lost 1 base and 4 bases respectively, with 10 bases between them. This CDR3 has 14 residues. Germline CDR1 reads MDHEN; CDR2 reads SYDVKM. Here the CDR3 DNA reads TGTGCCAGCAGTTTATCAGGGAAGGGCTATGGCTACACCTTC. Residues: CASSLSGKGYGYTF.

This clone showed up just once. The chain is built from TRBV5-4 and TRBJ2-2, with D possibly TRBD1 on 6 matching bases. CDR1 SGHNT and CDR2 YYREEE come from the germline V gene (reference sequence). Trimming pared 0 bases from V and 3 bases from J, leaving 12 bases between. CDR3 length equals 16 residues. CDR3 sequence (DNA): TGTGCCAGCAGCTTGGCCAGGGGTTCGGACACCGGGGAGCTGTTTTTT. It translates to CASSLARGSDTGELFF.

Here the CDR3 reads CASSPRVRIETDTQYF. The CDR3 nucleotides read TGTGCCAGCAGCCCCCGTGTGCGTATCGAAACAGATACGCAGTATTTT. This rearrangement joins TRBV7-6 to TRBJ2-3; D is uncertain. Looked up from germline, CDR1 is SGHVS and CDR2 is FNYEAQ. The V end was cut by 5 bases, the J end by 3 bases, with 18 bases between. The CDR3 length is 16 residues.

The V call is TRBV6-6, the J call TRBJ1-4; 7 positions agree with TRBD1. J lost 4 bases, V lost 5 bases, and 7 bases had no gene match. CDR1 and CDR2 (germline): MNHNY, SVGAGI (reference sequence). CDR3 length: 15 amino acids. Here the CDR3 DNA reads TGTGCCAGCAGTGACAAACAGGGGTTTAATGAAAAACTGTTTTTT. Amino acid sequence: CASSDKQGFNEKLFF.

This clone showed up many times. This rearrangement joins TRBV16 to TRBJ1-1; D is ambiguous. Germline CDR1 KGHSY, CDR2 FQNENV. The CDR3 loop spans 13 amino acids. With 8 bases removed from V and 3 bases from J, the gap between germline ends came to 13 bases. CDR3 in amino acids: CASLPRVDTEAFF. In DNA, the CDR3 is TGTGCCAGCCTCCCTCGGGTCGACACTGAAGCTTTCTTT.

The CDR3 reads CASSLGTGQAGYTF. Here the CDR3 DNA reads TGCGCCAGCAGCCTGGGAACAGGTCAGGCTGGCTACACCTTC. The chain employs TRBV5-1 and TRBJ1-2, with D maybe TRBD1 (5 bases). This CDR3 spans 14 amino acids. V was cut by 4 bases and J by 7 bases, with 17 bases left in between. Germline values: CDR1 SGHRS, CDR2 YFSETQ.

The V call is TRBV29-1, the J call TRBJ1-2, with TRBD1 matching 7 bases. Germline values: CDR1 SQVTM, CDR2 ANQGSEA. This CDR3 is 15 amino acids long. The junction had 11 bases not matched to a gene; V was cut back by 3 bases and J by 4 bases. This chain's CDR3 is CSVEGAGGRGYGYTF. The CDR3 nucleotides are TGCAGCGTTGAGGGGGCAGGGGGTCGCGGCTATGGCTACACCTTC.

This clone has more than one count but fewer than ten. The chain couples TRBV5-1 to TRBJ2-1, with D perhaps matching TRBD1 (6 bases). The CDR3 length is 15 residues. Germline V CDR1 and CDR2: SGHRS, YFSETQ. Trimming took off 4 bases at V and 3 bases at J, with 14 bases between the two ends. This chain's CDR3 is CASSKTGHIYNEQFF. CDR3 DNA: TGCGCCAGCAGCAAGACGGGACACATCTACAATGAGCAGTTCTTC.

The table lists this clone with a few counts. This chain connects TRBV10-2 to TRBJ1-5, with D possibly matching TRBD1 (5 bases). Germline CDR1 WSHSY, CDR2 SAAADI. V shed 3 bases and J shed 5 bases, with 14 bases lying between them. The CDR3 has 15 amino acids. The CDR3 region has the DNA TGCGCCAGCAGTGAACGGACGGGAGGGGATCAGCCCCAGCATTTT. Its protein is CASSERTGGDQPQHF.

The CDR3, as DNA: TGTGCCAGCAGTTTGACAGGCTTCAATCAGCCCCAGCATTTT. Amino acids: CASSLTGFNQPQHF. The V and J genes are TRBV28 and TRBJ1-5, with TRBD1 as a possible D gene (6 bases). Trimming removed 3 bases at V and 3 bases at J, with 9 bases between. CDR3 length: 14 residues. CDR1 and CDR2 (germline): MDHEN, SYDVKM. The entire variable domain, with the rest obtained from reference TRBV28 and TRBJ1-5, is as follows: DVKVTQSSRYLVKRTGEKVFLECVQDMDHENMFWYRQDPGLGLRLIYFSYDVKMKEKGDIPEGYSVSREKKERFSLILESASTNQTSMYLCASSLTGFNQPQHFGDGTRLSIL.

The chain is built from TRBV18 and TRBJ2-5; 7 bases are a match to TRBD1. Trimming cost V 6 bases and J 2 bases; bases outside gene matches: 6. Germline values: CDR1 KGHSH, CDR2 LQKENI. CDR3 size: 14 residues. Here the CDR3 DNA reads TGTGCCAGCTCTCGGACAGGCGATCAAGAGACCCAGTACTTC. Translation gives CASSRTGDQETQYF.